This passage covers 20 T cell receptor beta chains from one sample sequenced in a study of OX40 agonist ivuxolimab in advanced cancers. Profiled with immunoSEQ multiplex PCR; TCRdb holds only in-frame clones, not every one. The table records 36,000 or so clones, around 73% of them present only once. The sequencing used CD4+ or CD8+ T cells sorted from blood, collected in a trial of the OX40 agonist ivuxolimab. These receptor sequences come from an adult with an advanced solid tumor such as melanoma, head and neck, liver or kidney cancer.

V usage is TRBV28 and J usage is TRBJ2-1; 7 nucleotides agree with TRBD1. Germline-derived CDR1 and CDR2 are MDHEN and SYDVKM. The CDR3 is 15 residues long. V gave up 6 bases and J gave up 5 bases; unmatched junction bases: 10. CDR3 in amino acids: CASSPFGDRDNEQFF. The CDR3 DNA reads TGTGCCAGCAGCCCATTTGGTGACAGGGACAATGAGCAGTTCTTC.

The chain recombines TRBV6-1 with TRBJ2-7; 7 positions agree with TRBD1. CDR1 is MNHNS, CDR2 SASEGT, per germline. Trimming took 5 bases from V and 3 from J; bases not matched to a gene: 7. The CDR3 totals 14 residues. The CDR3 nucleotides read TGTGCCAGCAGTTCCCGGACAGGCGTCTACGAGCAGTACTTC. It is translated as CASSSRTGVYEQYF.

The genes are TRBV6-1 and TRBJ2-1, with 10 bases aligning to TRBD1. The CDR3 has 19 residues. The J segment lost 0 bases and the V segment lost 4 bases, leaving 12 bases of the junction unmatched. CDR1 and CDR2 (germline): MNHNS, SASEGT. This chain's CDR3 is CASSVTGTGAQNSYNEQFF. The DNA of the CDR3 is TGTGCCAGCAGTGTGACCGGGACAGGGGCCCAAAACTCCTACAATGAGCAGTTCTTC.

V and J are TRBV6-1 and TRBJ2-7; D is ambiguous. CDR1 is MNHNS, CDR2 SASEGT, per germline. The CDR3 contains 12 residues. Trimming removed 5 bases at V and 3 bases at J, with 8 bases between. The CDR3 DNA is TGTGCCAGCAGTCCGGGCGGCTACGAGCAGTACTTC. Translated: CASSPGGYEQYF.

This clone appeared a single time. This chain uses TRBV27 with TRBJ2-1, with 11 bases aligning to TRBD2. Per the germline V gene, CDR1 is MNHEY and CDR2 is SMNVEV (reference sequence). The trim removed 5 bases at V and 7 bases at J, leaving 7 bases unmatched. The CDR3 consists of 15 residues. The CDR3 is CASSAGTSGRNEQFF. CDR3 in DNA: TGTGCCAGCAGTGCCGGGACTAGCGGAAGGAATGAGCAGTTCTTC.

The rearrangement uses TRBV6-1 and TRBJ1-2, with D possibly TRBD1 on 6 matching bases. V dropped 6 bases and J dropped 2 bases, with 13 bases sitting between them. Germline CDR1 is MNHNS and CDR2 is SASEGT. The CDR3 is 14 residues long. For the CDR3, the DNA is TGTGCCAGCAGCCCCTGGGGGGCCAACTATGGCTACACCTTC. This gives the protein CASSPWGANYGYTF.

This clone is judged medium-sized. The chain couples TRBV6-1 to TRBJ2-7; D call uncertain. Germline CDR1 reads MNHNS; CDR2 reads SASEGT. The CDR3 has 13 residues. The germline V and J ends were trimmed by 6 bases and 0 bases, with 9 bases remaining between them. The CDR3 region is CASSVFFSYEQYF. The CDR3 region has the DNA TGTGCCAGCAGCGTCTTCTTCTCCTACGAGCAGTACTTC.

The chain employs TRBV5-1 and TRBJ2-7; possibly TRBD1 for D (6 bases). This CDR3 contains 15 residues. V was trimmed by 6 bases and J by 3 bases, leaving 19 bases between them. The germline V gene encodes CDR1 SGHRS and CDR2 YFSETQ. CDR3 protein: CASTWGARGGYEQYF. The CDR3 nucleotides read TGCGCCAGCACCTGGGGCGCCAGGGGCGGCTACGAGCAGTACTTC. The whole variable domain, filled in from reference TRBV5-1 and TRBJ2-7, reads KAGVTQTPRYLIKTRGQQVTLSCSPISGHRSVSWYQQTPGQGLQFLFEYFSETQRNKGNFPGRFSGRQFSNSRSEMNVSTLELGDSALYLCASTWGARGGYEQYFGPGTRLTVT.

V and J are TRBV7-6 and TRBJ1-2; TRBD1 matches 10 bases. Trimming removed 4 bases from V and 0 bases from J; junction bases left unmatched: 8. CDR1 SGHVS and CDR2 FNYEAQ come from the germline V gene. This CDR3 is built from 17 residues. This CDR3 is CASSSRTGGTSNYGYTF. Written as DNA, the CDR3 is TGTGCCAGCAGCTCTCGGACAGGGGGAACTTCTAACTATGGCTACACCTTC.

The chain recombines TRBV30 with TRBJ2-7, with 7 bases that match TRBD1. The CDR3 has 11 residues. The V gene end was trimmed by 5 bases and the J gene end by 6 bases; junction bases not matched to a gene: 4. Germline V lookup: CDR1 GTSNPN, CDR2 SVGIG (reference sequence). The CDR3 bases are TGTGCCTGGGAGACAGGGTTCGAGCAGTACTTC. Amino acids: CAWETGFEQYF. The full variable domain, its missing parts supplied by reference TRBV30 and TRBJ2-7, is SQTIHQWPATLVQPVGSPLSLECTVEGTSNPNLYWYRQAAGRGLQLLFYSVGIGQISSEVPQNLSASRPQDRQFILSSKKLLLSDSGFYLCAWETGFEQYFGPGTRLTVT.

The V call is TRBV7-2, the J call TRBJ1-3; D gene unclear. Germline CDR1 reads SGHTA; CDR2 reads FQGNSA. V lost 5 bases and J lost 8, with 13 bases in between. CDR3 length: 13 amino acids. As DNA, the CDR3 is TGTGCCAGCAGCCCTGGACCGGTCGACACCATATATTTT. Translating gives CASSPGPVDTIYF.

There are a few counts of this clone. V is TRBV28 and J is TRBJ2-1, with 12 bases lining up with TRBD2. Germline CDR1 reads MDHEN; CDR2 reads SYDVKM. The trim removed 3 bases at V and 5 bases at J, leaving 17 bases unmatched. CDR3 size: 20 residues. CDR3 in amino acids: CASSFRTVNLAGGPHNEQFF. In DNA form, the CDR3 reads TGTGCCAGCAGTTTTCGGACCGTGAATCTAGCGGGAGGGCCCCACAATGAGCAGTTCTTC.

This clone occurred once. The chain employs TRBV7-9 and TRBJ1-2, with D possibly being TRBD1 (5 bases). There are 15 residues in the CDR3. CDR1 SEHNR and CDR2 FQNEAQ come from the germline V gene (reference sequence). Between the trimmed V and J ends, which lost 5 bases and 5 bases, there was a span of 18 bases. This chain's CDR3 is CASSGRDGKGYGYTF. CDR3 coding DNA: TGTGCCAGCAGCGGCCGGGACGGCAAAGGGTATGGCTACACCTTC.

This sequence joins TRBV27 and TRBJ2-7; TRBD1 matches at 8 bases. J gave up 6 bases and V 6 bases, and 7 bases lay outside the gene matches. Germline V gene sequence: CDR1 MNHEY, CDR2 SMNVEV (reference sequence). The CDR3 contains 13 residues. The CDR3 DNA reads TGTGCCAGCAGCACAGGGGGTTGGGGCGAGCAGTACTTC. This translates into CASSTGGWGEQYF.

This clone has only one observation. This rearrangement joins TRBV5-3 to TRBJ2-3; tentatively, D is TRBD2 (7 bases). TRBV5-3 is an open reading frame, and its role is uncertain. The CDR3 spans 17 residues. V lost 1 base and J lost 2, with 17 bases in between. In DNA, the CDR3 is TGTGCCAGAAGCTTGTCCCGGGGGGCTCTCTCCACAGATACGCAGTATTTT. This encodes CARSLSRGALSTDTQYF.

This sequence joins TRBV5-1 and TRBJ1-1; 11 bases agree with TRBD1. The length of the CDR3 is 14 residues. V trimming: 3 bases; J trimming: 6 bases; junction bases outside the gene matches: 4. The germline V gene encodes CDR1 SGHRS and CDR2 YFSETQ. Here the CDR3 reads CASSSGQGAAEAFF. CDR3 DNA: TGCGCCAGCAGCTCCGGACAGGGGGCGGCTGAAGCTTTCTTT.

The V and J genes are TRBV27 and TRBJ1-5; 8 bases are shared with TRBD1. Germline values: CDR1 MNHEY, CDR2 SMNVEV (reference sequence). V was clipped by 5 bases and J by 1 base; unmatched bases: 1. The CDR3 has 14 residues. In nucleotides, the CDR3 is TGTGCCAGCAGTCACAGGGGGAGCAATCAGCCCCAGCATTTT. Its protein product is CASSHRGSNQPQHF.

V usage is TRBV5-6 and J usage is TRBJ1-5; 8 positions agree with TRBD1. The CDR3 is 15 amino acids. V gave up 3 bases and J gave up 1 base; unmatched junction bases: 3. Germline loops: CDR1 SGHDT, CDR2 YYEEEE. CDR3 amino acids: CASSSGGGSNQPQHF. CDR3 sequence (DNA): TGTGCCAGCAGCTCAGGGGGCGGGAGCAATCAGCCCCAGCATTTT.

V usage is TRBV5-5 and J usage is TRBJ2-7, with D maybe TRBD1 (5 bases). V was pared by 1 base and J by 2 bases, with 13 bases between. The CDR3 totals 15 residues. The germline V gene has CDR1 SGHKS and CDR2 YYEKEE (reference sequence). The chain's CDR3 is CASSLWAGPTYEQYF. The CDR3 DNA reads TGTGCCAGCAGCTTGTGGGCAGGGCCCACCTACGAGCAGTACTTC.

V gene TRBV7-9 combines with J gene TRBJ2-7; D possibly corresponds to TRBD1 (5 bases). The CDR3 length is 12 residues. The V end lost 4 bases, the J end lost 3 bases, and 7 bases lay between the germline ends. CDR1 is SEHNR, CDR2 FQNEAQ, per germline (reference sequence). DNA for the CDR3: TGTGCCAGCAGCTCCAGGGACTACGAGCAGTACTTC. This translates into CASSSRDYEQYF.